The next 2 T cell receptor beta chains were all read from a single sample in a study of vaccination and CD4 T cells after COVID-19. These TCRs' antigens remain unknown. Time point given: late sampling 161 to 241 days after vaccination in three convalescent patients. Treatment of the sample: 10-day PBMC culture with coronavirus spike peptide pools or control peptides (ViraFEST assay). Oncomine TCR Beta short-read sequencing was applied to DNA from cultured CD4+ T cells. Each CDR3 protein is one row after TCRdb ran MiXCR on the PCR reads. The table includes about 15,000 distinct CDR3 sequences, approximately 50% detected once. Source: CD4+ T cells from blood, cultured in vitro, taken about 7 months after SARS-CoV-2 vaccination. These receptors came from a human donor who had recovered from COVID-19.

Here the CDR3 DNA reads TGTGCCAGCAGCGAACTCGGACACGAGGGTTTCTTT. Translation gives CASSELGHEGFF. This chain joins TRBV7-6 and TRBJ1-1; D may be TRBD1 (5 bases). Germline V CDR1 and CDR2: SGHVS, FNYEAQ. CDR3 length: 12 amino acids. Trimming removed 5 bases at V and 13 bases at J, with 17 bases between.

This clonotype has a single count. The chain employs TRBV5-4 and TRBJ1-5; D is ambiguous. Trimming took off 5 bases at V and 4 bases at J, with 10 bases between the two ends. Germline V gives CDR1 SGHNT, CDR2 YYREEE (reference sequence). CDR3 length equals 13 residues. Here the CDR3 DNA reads TGTGCCAGCAGTCGAGACTGGAATCAGCCCCAGCATTTT. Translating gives CASSRDWNQPQHF.